One and the same sample provided the 12 T cell receptor beta chains below, sequenced in a study of T-cell reconstitution after alpha-beta-depleted transplantation in children. Unique molecular identifiers were incorporated during preparation of the TCRbeta library. TCRdb recomputed calls from the PCR reads with MiXCR, one row per CDR3 protein. This sample yields approximately 170,000 distinct CDR3 sequences, of which more than 9.5% are seen a single time; roughly 13% belongs to the top ten. This specimen consisted of PBMCs, obtained before TCRalphabeta/CD19-depleted stem cell transplant. The receptors shown here come from a boy between 2 and 15 years old with acute myeloid leukemia, due to receive a stem cell transplant.

Ten or more counts support this clonotype. The CDR3 protein is CASGLQANTGELFF. The CDR3 DNA sequence: TGTGCCAGTGGCTTACAAGCTAACACCGGGGAGCTGTTTTTT. V and J are TRBV3-1 and TRBJ2-2; no clear D gene. The germline V and J ends were trimmed by 9 bases and 2 bases, with 13 bases remaining between them. This CDR3 is 14 amino acids long. The V gene's germline CDR1 is LGHDT and CDR2 YNNKEL (reference sequence).

Many counts were recorded for this clonotype. The chain links TRBV7-9 to TRBJ2-1; tentatively, D is TRBD2 (6 bases). Germline loops: CDR1 SEHNR, CDR2 FQNEAQ (reference sequence). The CDR3 runs to 13 residues. V lost 3 bases to trimming and J lost 8 bases, with 11 bases between them. In DNA form, the CDR3 reads TGTGCCAGCAGCTTCCTCGGGGGTTATGAGCAGTTCTTC. Its translation: CASSFLGGYEQFF.

This clonotype was counted between two and nine times. The V and J genes are TRBV20-1 and TRBJ2-7, with 11 positions matching TRBD2. The V gene's germline CDR1 is DFQATT and CDR2 SNEGSKA (reference sequence). Trimming removed 0 bases from V and 2 bases from J; junction bases left unmatched: 3. The CDR3 spans 15 residues. The CDR3 DNA sequence: TGCAGTGCTAGAGATCTGACTAGCGGGACCTACGAGCAGTACTTC. Amino acid sequence: CSARDLTSGTYEQYF.

This clonotype was found a few times. V is TRBV6-4 and J is TRBJ2-3; tentatively, D is TRBD2 (6 bases). V was trimmed by 0 bases and J by 0 bases, leaving 7 bases between them. CDR1 and CDR2 from the germline V gene are MRHNA and SNTAGT. CDR3 length: 15 residues. CDR3 DNA sequence: TGTGCCAGCAGTGACTCGGCGGGGAGCACAGATACGCAGTATTTT. This gives the protein CASSDSAGSTDTQYF.

This clonotype was picked up many times. The chain employs TRBV4-1 and TRBJ2-7; D unresolved. Trimming took off 0 bases at V and 0 bases at J, with 12 bases between the two ends. The CDR3 has 16 residues. Germline V CDR1 and CDR2: MGHRA, YSYEKL. CDR3 DNA: TGCGCCAGCAGCCAAGAAAGTCGGGCTTCCTCCTACGAGCAGTACTTC. Its protein is CASSQESRASSYEQYF.

This clonotype was seen many times. The chain is built from TRBV20-1 and TRBJ2-7, with D unresolved. With 5 bases removed from V and 4 bases from J, the gap between germline ends came to 9 bases. The CDR3 loop spans 11 amino acids. Per the germline V gene, CDR1 is DFQATT and CDR2 is SNEGSKA (reference sequence). The CDR3 loop reads CSAPRAYEQYF. The CDR3 DNA sequence: TGCAGTGCTCCTCGCGCGTACGAGCAGTACTTC.

This chain joins TRBV3-1 and TRBJ1-5, with D perhaps TRBD1 (6 bases). With 11 bases removed from V and 0 bases from J, the gap between germline ends came to 23 bases. The CDR3 loop spans 17 amino acids. Germline assignment: CDR1 LGHDT and CDR2 YNNKEL (reference sequence). In DNA form, the CDR3 reads TGTGCCTCCACCGCCCGGGGGGCGACTCATAGCAATCAGCCCCAGCATTTT. This codes for CASTARGATHSNQPQHF.

This clonotype was seen at least ten times. This chain connects TRBV20-1 to TRBJ1-4; 8 nucleotides agree with TRBD1. The CDR3 is 14 residues long. The ends lost 2 bases at V and 2 bases at J; junction bases unmatched: 1. Per the germline V gene, CDR1 is DFQATT and CDR2 is SNEGSKA (reference sequence). CDR3 nucleotides: TGCAGTGCTAGAAGACAGGGGACTAATGAAAAACTGTTTTTT. Amino acids: CSARRQGTNEKLFF.

The sample holds many counts of this clonotype. The genes are TRBV11-1 and TRBJ2-2, with 15 positions matching TRBD2. The CDR3 extends over 18 amino acids. V gave up 5 bases and J gave up 4 bases; unmatched junction bases: 8. CDR1 is SGHAT and CDR2 is FQDESV in the germline V gene (reference sequence). In DNA, the CDR3 is TGTGCCAGCAGCCCAGGACTAGCGGGAGGGCTCGGCACCGGGGAGCTGTTTTTT. This codes for CASSPGLAGGLGTGELFF.

This clonotype was detected many times. The chain employs TRBV27 and TRBJ2-1; 7 bases line up with TRBD1. This CDR3 is built from 16 residues. Germline V gives CDR1 MNHEY, CDR2 SMNVEV (reference sequence). J gave up 0 bases and V 6 bases, and 8 bases lay outside the gene matches. The CDR3 loop is CASRIQGLSSYNEQFF. The CDR3 nucleotides read TGTGCCAGCAGAATACAGGGGCTTAGCTCCTACAATGAGCAGTTCTTC.

At least ten counts were recorded for this clonotype. This chain connects TRBV12-3 or TRBV12-4 to TRBJ2-7; D call uncertain. The V end lost 5 bases, the J end lost 1 base, and 12 bases lay between the germline ends. The CDR3 spans 14 residues. This CDR3 reads CASSPPRESYEQYF. The CDR3 nucleotides are TGTGCCAGCAGTCCACCTAGGGAATCCTACGAGCAGTACTTC.

This clonotype was found many times. The chain has TRBV3-1 and TRBJ1-4; unclear D gene. The germline CDR1 and CDR2 sequences are LGHDT and YNNKEL (reference sequence). This CDR3 spans 18 amino acids. V shed 4 bases and J shed 7 bases, with 25 bases lying between them. The CDR3 loop reads CASSPFILTPGYTEKLFF. The DNA for the CDR3 is TGTGCCAGCAGCCCTTTTATCCTAACCCCGGGTTATACTGAAAAACTGTTTTTT.